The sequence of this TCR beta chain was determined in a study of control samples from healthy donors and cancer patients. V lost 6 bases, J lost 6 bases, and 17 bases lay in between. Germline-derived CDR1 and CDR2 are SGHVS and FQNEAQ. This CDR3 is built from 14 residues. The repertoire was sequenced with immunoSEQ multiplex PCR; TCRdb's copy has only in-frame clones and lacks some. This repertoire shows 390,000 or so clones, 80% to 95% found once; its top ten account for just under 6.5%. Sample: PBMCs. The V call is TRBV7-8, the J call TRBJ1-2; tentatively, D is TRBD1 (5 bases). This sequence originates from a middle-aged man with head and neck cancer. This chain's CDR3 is CASSQRGAANGYTF. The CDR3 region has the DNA TGTGCCAGCAGTCAACGCGGGGCCGCGAATGGCTACACCTTC.